The following is a TCR beta chain sequence with its context. Its target is not known. This specimen comes from a study of CD8 T cells in ankylosing spondylitis. Study findings and constraints: Ankylosing spondylitis blood appeared to carry a characteristic TCR beta motif of seven to nine highly homologous variants. Matched synovial fluid from ankylosing spondylitis patients was reported to be enriched for disease-linked clones.

5'-RACE, quantitative and with molecular barcodes, yielded the TCR beta libraries. TCRdb independently ran MiXCR on the 5' RACE reads; one entry per CDR3 protein. Of 650,000 to 800,000 distinct CDR3 sequences detected, about 20% appear once; the ten largest clones hold 15% to 20%. Sequenced: blood, either unsorted or a sorted T cell fraction (not recorded which). The source is a male donor with ankylosing spondylitis.

This CDR3 reads CASSFPPLSGTDTQYF. In nucleotides, the CDR3 is TGTGCCAGCAGCTTCCCGCCATTGTCTGGCACAGATACGCAGTATTTT. The V call is TRBV5-6, the J call TRBJ2-3, with no clear D. CDR3 length equals 16 residues. V dropped 2 bases and J dropped 1 base, with 14 bases sitting between them. CDR1 and CDR2 from the germline V gene are SGHDT and YYEEEE.